The clone carrying this T cell receptor beta chain was observed a few times. Antigen unknown. This entry is derived from a study of identical twins. Template switching, a step in the protocol, added a universal primer site, and cDNA carried unique molecular identifiers. TCRdb reanalysed the 5' RACE reads using MiXCR and keeps one entry per CDR3 protein. The table includes about 530,000 distinct CDR3 sequences, about 16% detected once. Study outcomes and limitations: Conclusions rested on cross-sectional statistics rather than following the same donors. Cord blood beta clonotypes present at high abundance carried fewer insertions; no such pattern appeared in memory repertoires.

The germline V and J ends were trimmed by 5 bases and 1 base, with 12 bases remaining between them. This CDR3 has 14 residues. The sample was also linked to a second study, of yellow fever vaccine responses in identical twins. That paper states: Twins reportedly mounted vaccine T cell responses that seemed partly convergent, partly personalized.

The sequence derives from a woman younger than 30 in good health. The rearrangement joins TRBV12-3 or TRBV12-4 to TRBJ2-7; D assignment may be TRBD1 or TRBD2 (5 bases each). Source material: CD4+ T cells sorted from blood. CDR3 coding DNA: TGTGCCAGCAGTATGGGGGATATTTCCTACGAGCAGTACTTC. Residues: CASSMGDISYEQYF.